This T cell receptor beta chain derives from a study of cytomegalovirus exposure and HLA in healthy donors. This CDR3 is built from 14 residues. V was trimmed by 5 bases and J by 6 bases, leaving 13 bases between them. CDR1 and CDR2 (germline): MNHEY, SMNVEV (reference sequence). PCR employed 60 Vbeta and 13 Jbeta primers. TCRdb's copy holds only in-frame clones and misses some; the assay was immunoSEQ multiplex PCR. The sample carries some 110,000 clones, about 74% recorded once. Study-level findings and limits: For TCR beta chains, V- and J-gene trimming was later linked to a missense DCLRE1C variant. Previously analyzed data showed that most TCR beta V segments were productive at a frequency of about 87% or about 30%.

For this clone: Its specificity is not known.

The V call is TRBV27, the J call TRBJ2-2; D perhaps matches TRBD2 (7 bases). This TCR derives from a woman aged 45-65 years in good health and CMV-seropositive. The specimen was PBMCs. The CDR3 bases are TGTGCCAGCAGTGTGGGAGGGGGGGCCGGGGAGCTGTTTTTT. Its protein product is CASSVGGGAGELFF.